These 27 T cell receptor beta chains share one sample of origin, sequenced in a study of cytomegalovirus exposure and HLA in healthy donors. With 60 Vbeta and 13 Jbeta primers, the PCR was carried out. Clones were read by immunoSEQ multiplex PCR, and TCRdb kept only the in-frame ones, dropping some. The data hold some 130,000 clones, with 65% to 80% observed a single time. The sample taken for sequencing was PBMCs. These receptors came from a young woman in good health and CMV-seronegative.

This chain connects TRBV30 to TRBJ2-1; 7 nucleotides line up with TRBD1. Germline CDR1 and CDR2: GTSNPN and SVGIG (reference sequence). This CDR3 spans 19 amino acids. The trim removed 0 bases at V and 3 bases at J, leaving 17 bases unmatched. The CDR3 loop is CAWSVPGQSRLDIYNEQFF. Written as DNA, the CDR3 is TGTGCCTGGAGTGTACCGGGACAGAGCCGCCTCGATATCTACAATGAGCAGTTCTTC.

The CDR3 protein is CASSRDYEQYF. The CDR3 region has the DNA TGTGCCAGCAGCCGAGACTACGAGCAGTACTTC. J is TRBJ2-7 and V is TRBV7-2; the D is unclear. The CDR3 extends over 11 amino acids. Germline values: CDR1 SGHTA, CDR2 FQGNSA. V lost 5 bases, J lost 3 bases, and 5 bases lay in between.

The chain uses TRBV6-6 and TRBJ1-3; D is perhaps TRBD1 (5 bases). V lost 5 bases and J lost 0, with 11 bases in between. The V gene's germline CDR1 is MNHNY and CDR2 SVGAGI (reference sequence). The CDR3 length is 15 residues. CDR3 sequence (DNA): TGTGCCAGCAGTACCCGGGGGGGCTCTGGAAACACCATATATTTT. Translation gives CASSTRGGSGNTIYF.

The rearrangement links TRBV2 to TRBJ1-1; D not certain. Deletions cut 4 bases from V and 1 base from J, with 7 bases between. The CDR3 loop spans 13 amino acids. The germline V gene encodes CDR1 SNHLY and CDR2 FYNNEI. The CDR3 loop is CASSGEGNTEAFF. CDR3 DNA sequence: TGTGCCAGCAGTGGGGAGGGGAACACTGAAGCTTTCTTT.

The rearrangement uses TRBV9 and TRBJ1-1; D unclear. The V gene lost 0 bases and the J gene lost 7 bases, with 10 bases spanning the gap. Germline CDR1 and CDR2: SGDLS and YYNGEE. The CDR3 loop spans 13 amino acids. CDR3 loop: CASSVEMESEAFF. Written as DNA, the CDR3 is TGTGCCAGCAGCGTAGAGATGGAGAGTGAAGCTTTCTTT.

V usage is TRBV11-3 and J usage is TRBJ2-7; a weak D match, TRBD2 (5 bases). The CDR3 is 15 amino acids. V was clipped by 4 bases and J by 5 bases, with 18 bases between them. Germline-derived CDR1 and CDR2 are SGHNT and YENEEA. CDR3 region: CASSSRTDSKNEQYF. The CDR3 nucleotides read TGTGCCAGCAGCTCTCGGACTGATTCGAAGAACGAGCAGTACTTC.

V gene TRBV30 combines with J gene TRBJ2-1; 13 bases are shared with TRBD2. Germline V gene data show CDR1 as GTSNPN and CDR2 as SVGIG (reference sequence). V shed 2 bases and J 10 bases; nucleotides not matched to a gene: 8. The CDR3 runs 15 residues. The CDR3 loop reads CAWSPTSGRAREQFF. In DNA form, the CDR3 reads TGTGCCTGGAGTCCTACTAGCGGGAGGGCCAGGGAGCAGTTCTTC.

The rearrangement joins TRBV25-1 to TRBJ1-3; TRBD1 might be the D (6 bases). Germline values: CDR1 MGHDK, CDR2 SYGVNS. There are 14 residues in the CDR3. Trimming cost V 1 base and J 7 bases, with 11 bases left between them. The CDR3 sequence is CASSESHRANTIYF. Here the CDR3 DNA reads TGTGCCAGCAGTGAATCGCACAGGGCGAACACCATATATTTT.

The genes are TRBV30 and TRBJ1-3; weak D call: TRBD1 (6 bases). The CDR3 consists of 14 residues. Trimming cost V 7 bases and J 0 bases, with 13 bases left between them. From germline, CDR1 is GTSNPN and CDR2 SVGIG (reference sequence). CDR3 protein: CASAQGSSGNTIYF. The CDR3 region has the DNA TGTGCCTCTGCACAGGGAAGCTCTGGAAACACCATATATTTT.

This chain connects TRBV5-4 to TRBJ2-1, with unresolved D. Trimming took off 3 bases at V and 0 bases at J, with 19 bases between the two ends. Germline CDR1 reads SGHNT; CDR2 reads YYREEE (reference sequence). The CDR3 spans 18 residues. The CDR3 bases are TGTGCCAGCAGCTCTTACCGGTCTGGTAAAAGCTCCTACAATGAGCAGTTCTTC. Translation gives CASSSYRSGKSSYNEQFF.

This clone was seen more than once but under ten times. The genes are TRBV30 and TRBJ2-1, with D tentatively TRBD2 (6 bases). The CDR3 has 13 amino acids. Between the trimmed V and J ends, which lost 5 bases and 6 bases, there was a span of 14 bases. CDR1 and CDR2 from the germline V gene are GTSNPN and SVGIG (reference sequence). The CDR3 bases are TGTGCCTGGGGAGGGGATTGGGTCAATGAGCAGTTCTTC. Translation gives CAWGGDWVNEQFF.

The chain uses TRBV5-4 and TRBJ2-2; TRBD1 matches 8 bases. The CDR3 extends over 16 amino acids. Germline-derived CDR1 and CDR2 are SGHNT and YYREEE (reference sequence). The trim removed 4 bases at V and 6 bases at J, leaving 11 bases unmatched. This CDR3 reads CASSTWTGMLSGELFF. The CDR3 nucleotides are TGTGCCAGCAGCACTTGGACAGGGATGCTGTCCGGGGAGCTGTTTTTT.

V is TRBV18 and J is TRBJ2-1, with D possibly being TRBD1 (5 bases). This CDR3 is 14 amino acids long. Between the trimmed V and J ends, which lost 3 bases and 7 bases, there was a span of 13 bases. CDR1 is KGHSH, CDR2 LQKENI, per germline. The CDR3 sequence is CASSPSQGRNEQFF. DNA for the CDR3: TGTGCCAGCTCACCGAGCCAGGGAAGGAATGAGCAGTTCTTC. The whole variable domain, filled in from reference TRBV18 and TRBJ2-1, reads NAGVMQNPRHLVRRRGQEARLRCSPMKGHSHVYWYRQLPEEGLKFMVYLQKENIIDESGMPKERFSAEFPKEGPSILRIQQVVRGDSAAYFCASSPSQGRNEQFFGPGTRLTVL.

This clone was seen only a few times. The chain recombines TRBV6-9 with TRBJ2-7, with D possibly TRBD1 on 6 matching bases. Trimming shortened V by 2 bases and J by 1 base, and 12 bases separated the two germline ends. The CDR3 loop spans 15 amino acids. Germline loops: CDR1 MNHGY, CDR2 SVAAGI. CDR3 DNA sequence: TGTGCCAGCAGTTATCGGCCAGGGGCGTCCTACGAGCAGTACTTC. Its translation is CASSYRPGASYEQYF.

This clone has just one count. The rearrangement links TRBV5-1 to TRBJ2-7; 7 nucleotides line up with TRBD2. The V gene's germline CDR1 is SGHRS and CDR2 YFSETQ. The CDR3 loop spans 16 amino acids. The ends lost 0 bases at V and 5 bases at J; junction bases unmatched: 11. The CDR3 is CASSLVAGGNGDEQYF. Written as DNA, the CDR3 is TGCGCCAGCAGCTTGGTGGCCGGGGGGAATGGGGACGAGCAGTACTTC. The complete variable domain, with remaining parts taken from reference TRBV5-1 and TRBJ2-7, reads KAGVTQTPRYLIKTRGQQVTLSCSPISGHRSVSWYQQTPGQGLQFLFEYFSETQRNKGNFPGRFSGRQFSNSRSEMNVSTLELGDSALYLCASSLVAGGNGDEQYFGPGTRLTVT.

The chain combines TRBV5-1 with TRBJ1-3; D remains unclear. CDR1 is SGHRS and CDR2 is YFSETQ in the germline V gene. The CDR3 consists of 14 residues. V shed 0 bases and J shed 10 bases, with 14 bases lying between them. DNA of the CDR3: TGCGCCAGCAGCTTGGCCGGGTCCTCGGGGACCATATATTTT. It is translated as CASSLAGSSGTIYF. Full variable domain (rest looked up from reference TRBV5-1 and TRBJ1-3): KAGVTQTPRYLIKTRGQQVTLSCSPISGHRSVSWYQQTPGQGLQFLFEYFSETQRNKGNFPGRFSGRQFSNSRSEMNVSTLELGDSALYLCASSLAGSSGTIYFGEGSWLTVV.

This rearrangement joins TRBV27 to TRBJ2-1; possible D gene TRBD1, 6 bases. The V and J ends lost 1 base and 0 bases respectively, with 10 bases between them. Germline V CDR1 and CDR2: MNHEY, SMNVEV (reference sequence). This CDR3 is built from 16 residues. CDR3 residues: CASSLWGQISYNEQFF. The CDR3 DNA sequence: TGTGCCAGCAGTTTATGGGGACAAATCTCCTACAATGAGCAGTTCTTC.

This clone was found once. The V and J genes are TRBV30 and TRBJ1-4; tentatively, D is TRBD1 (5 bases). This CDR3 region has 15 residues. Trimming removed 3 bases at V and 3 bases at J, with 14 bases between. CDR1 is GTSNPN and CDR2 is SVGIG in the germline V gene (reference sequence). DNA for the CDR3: TGTGCCTGGAGGGACCGATGGGGGGCTAATGAAAAACTGTTTTTT. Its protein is CAWRDRWGANEKLFF.

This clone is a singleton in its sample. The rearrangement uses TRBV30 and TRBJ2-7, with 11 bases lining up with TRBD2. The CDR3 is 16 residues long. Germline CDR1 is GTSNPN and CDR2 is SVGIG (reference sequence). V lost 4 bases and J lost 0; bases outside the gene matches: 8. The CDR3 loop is CAWKGLADVSSYEQYF. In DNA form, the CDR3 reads TGTGCCTGGAAGGGACTAGCGGACGTAAGCTCCTACGAGCAGTACTTC.

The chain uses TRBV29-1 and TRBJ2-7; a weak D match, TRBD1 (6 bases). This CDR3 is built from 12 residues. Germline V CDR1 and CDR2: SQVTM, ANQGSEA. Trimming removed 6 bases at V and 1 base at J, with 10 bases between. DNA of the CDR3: TGCAGCGTACAGGGATGGTCCTACGAGCAGTACTTC. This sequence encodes CSVQGWSYEQYF.

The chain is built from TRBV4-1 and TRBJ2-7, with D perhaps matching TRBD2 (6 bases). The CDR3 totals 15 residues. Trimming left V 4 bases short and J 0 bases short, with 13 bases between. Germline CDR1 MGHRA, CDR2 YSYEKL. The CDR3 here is CASSLEGSGSYEQYF. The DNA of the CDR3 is TGCGCCAGCAGCCTCGAGGGTAGCGGCTCCTACGAGCAGTACTTC.

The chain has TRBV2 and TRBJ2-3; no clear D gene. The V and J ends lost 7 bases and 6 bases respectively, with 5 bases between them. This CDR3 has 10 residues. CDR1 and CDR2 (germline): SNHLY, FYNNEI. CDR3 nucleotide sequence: TGTGCCAGCACCGTGGATACGCAGTATTTT. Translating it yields CASTVDTQYF.

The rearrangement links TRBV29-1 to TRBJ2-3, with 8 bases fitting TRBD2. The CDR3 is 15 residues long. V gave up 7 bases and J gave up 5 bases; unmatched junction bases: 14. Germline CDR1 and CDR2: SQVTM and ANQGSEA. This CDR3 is CSGSISGSLEDTQYF. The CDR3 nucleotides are TGCAGCGGCTCCATCAGCGGGAGTTTGGAAGATACGCAGTATTTT.

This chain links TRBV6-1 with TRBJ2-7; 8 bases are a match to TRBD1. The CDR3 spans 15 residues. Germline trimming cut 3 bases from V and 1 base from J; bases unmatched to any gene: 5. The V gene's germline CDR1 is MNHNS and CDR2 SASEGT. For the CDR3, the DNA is TGTGCCAGCAGTGATCGCGGACAGGGTTCCTACGAGCAGTACTTC. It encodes CASSDRGQGSYEQYF.

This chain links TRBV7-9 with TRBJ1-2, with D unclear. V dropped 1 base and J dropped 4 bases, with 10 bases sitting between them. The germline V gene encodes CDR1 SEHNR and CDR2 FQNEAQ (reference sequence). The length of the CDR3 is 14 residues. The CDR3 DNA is TGTGCCAGCAGCTTAGGAGGATTGAGCTATGGCTACACCTTC. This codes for CASSLGGLSYGYTF.

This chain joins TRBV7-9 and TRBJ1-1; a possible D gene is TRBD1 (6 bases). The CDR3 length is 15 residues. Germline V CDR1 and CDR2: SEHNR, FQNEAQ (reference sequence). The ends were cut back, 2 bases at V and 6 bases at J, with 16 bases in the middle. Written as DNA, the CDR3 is TGTGCCAGCAGCTTATTACCAGGGGAAATCGCTGAAGCTTTCTTT. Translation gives CASSLLPGEIAEAFF.

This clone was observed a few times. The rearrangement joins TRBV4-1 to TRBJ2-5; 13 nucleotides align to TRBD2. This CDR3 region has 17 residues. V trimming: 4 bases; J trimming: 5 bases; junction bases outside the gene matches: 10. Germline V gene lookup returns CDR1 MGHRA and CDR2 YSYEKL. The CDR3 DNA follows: TGCGCCAGCAGCCTCCGGACTAGCGGGAGTCCCCGGGAGACCCAGTACTTC. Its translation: CASSLRTSGSPRETQYF.